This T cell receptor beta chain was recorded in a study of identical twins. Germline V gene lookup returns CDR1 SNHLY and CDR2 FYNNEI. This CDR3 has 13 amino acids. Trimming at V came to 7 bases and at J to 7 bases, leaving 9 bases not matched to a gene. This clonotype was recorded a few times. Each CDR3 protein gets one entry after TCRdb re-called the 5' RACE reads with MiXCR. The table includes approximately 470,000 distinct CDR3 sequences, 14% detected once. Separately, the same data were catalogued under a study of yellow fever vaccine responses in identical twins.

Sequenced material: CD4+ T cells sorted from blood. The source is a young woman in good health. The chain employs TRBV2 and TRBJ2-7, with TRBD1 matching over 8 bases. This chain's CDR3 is CASKRGQVVEQYF. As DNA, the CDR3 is TGTGCCAGCAAGAGGGGACAGGTAGTTGAGCAGTACTTC.